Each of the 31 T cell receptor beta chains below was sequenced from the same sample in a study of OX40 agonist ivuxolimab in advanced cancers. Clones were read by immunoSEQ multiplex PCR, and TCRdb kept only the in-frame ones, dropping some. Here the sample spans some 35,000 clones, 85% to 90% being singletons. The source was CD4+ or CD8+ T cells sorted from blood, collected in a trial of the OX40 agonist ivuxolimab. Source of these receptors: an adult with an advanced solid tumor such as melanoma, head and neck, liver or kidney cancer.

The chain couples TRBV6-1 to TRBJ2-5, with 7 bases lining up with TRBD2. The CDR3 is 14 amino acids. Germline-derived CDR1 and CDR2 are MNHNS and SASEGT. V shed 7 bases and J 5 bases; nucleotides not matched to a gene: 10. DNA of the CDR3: TGTGCCAGCACATTGAGCGGGATTAGGGAGACCCAGTACTTC. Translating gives CASTLSGIRETQYF.

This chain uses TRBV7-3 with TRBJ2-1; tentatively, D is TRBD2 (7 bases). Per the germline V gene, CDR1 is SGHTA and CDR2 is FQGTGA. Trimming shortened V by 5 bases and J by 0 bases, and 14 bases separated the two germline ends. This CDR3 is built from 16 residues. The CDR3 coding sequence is TGTGCCAGCAGCCCAAGGGGGGGCAACTCCTACAATGAGCAGTTCTTC. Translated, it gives CASSPRGGNSYNEQFF.

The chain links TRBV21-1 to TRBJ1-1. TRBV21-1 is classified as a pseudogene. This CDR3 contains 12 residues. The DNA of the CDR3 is TGTGCCAGCAGCAAAGGGGAGGGTGAAGCTTTCTTT. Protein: CASSKGEGEAFF.

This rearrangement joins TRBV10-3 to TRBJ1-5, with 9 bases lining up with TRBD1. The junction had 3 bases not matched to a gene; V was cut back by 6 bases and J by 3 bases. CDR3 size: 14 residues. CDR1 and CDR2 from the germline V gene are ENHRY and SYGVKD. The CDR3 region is CAIRRTGDNQPQHF. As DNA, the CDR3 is TGTGCCATCAGAAGGACAGGGGACAATCAGCCCCAGCATTTT.

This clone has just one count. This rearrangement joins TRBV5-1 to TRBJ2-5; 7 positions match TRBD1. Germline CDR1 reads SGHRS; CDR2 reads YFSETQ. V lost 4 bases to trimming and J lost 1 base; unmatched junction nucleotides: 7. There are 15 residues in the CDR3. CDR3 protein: CASSPERQGQETQYF. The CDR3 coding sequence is TGCGCCAGCAGCCCGGAACGACAGGGCCAAGAGACCCAGTACTTC.

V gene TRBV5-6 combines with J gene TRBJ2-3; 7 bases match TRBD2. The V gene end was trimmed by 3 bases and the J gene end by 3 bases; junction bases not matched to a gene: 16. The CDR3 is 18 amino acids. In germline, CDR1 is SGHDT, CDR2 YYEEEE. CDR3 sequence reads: CASSSIGGLYLATDTQYF. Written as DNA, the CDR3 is TGTGCCAGCAGCTCCATCGGGGGGTTGTATCTTGCAACAGATACGCAGTATTTT.

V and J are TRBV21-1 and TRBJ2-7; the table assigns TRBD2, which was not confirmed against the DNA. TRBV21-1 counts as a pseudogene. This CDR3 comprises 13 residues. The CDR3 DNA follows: TGTGCCAGCAGGGAGGCGGTCTCCTACGAGCAGTACTTC. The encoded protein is CASREAVSYEQYF.

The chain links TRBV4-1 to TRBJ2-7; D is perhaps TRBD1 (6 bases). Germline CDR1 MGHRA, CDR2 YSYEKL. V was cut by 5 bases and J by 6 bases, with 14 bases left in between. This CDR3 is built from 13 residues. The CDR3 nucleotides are TGCGCCAGCAGCGTAAACAGGGAGCGCGAGCAGTACTTC. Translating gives CASSVNREREQYF.

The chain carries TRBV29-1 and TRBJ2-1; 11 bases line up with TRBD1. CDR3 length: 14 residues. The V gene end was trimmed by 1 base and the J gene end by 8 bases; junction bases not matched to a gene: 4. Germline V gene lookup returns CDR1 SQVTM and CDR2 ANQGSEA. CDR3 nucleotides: TGCAGCGTTGAAGGCGGACAGGGGGCTGATGAGCAGTTCTTC. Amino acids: CSVEGGQGADEQFF.

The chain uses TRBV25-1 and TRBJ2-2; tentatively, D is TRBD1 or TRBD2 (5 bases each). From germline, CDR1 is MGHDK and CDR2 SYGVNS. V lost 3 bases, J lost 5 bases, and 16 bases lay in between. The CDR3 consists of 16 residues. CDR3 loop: CASSDYGGTLTGELFF. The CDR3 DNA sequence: TGTGCCAGCAGTGATTATGGGGGAACCCTGACCGGGGAGCTGTTTTTT.

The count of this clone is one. CDR3 coding DNA: TGTGCCAGCAGCGTAGATCAGGGACGGGAGCAGTACTTC. Encoded protein: CASSVDQGREQYF. The chain carries TRBV9 and TRBJ2-7; either TRBD1 or TRBD2 may supply D (5 bases each). Germline V lookup: CDR1 SGDLS, CDR2 YYNGEE. The length of the CDR3 is 13 residues. V was shortened by 0 bases and J by 7 bases, with 11 bases between the two germline ends. Variable domain in full (rest from reference TRBV9 and TRBJ2-7): DSGVTQTPKHLITATGQRVTLRCSPRSGDLSVYWYQQSLDQGLQFLIQYYNGEERAKGNILERFSAQQFPDLHSELNLSSLELGDSALYFCASSVDQGREQYFGPGTRLTVT.

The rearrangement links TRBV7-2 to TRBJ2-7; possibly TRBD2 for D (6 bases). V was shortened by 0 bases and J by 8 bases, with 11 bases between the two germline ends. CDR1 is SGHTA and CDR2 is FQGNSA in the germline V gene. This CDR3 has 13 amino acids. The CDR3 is CASSLAEGLKQYF. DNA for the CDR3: TGTGCCAGCAGCTTAGCGGAGGGCTTAAAGCAGTACTTC.

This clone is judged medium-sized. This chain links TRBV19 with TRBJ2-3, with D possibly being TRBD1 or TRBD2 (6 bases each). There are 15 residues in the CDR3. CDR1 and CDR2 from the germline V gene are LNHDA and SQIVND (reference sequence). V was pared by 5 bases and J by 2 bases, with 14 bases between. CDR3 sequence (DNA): TGTGCCAGTAGTCCCACGGGGGACATCACAGATACGCAGTATTTT. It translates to CASSPTGDITDTQYF.

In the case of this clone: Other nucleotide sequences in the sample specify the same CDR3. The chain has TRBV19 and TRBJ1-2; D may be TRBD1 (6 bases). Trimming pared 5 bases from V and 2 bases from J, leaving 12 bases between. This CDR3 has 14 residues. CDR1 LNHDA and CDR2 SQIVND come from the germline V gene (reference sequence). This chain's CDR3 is CASSQTGINYGYTF. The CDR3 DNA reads TGTGCCAGTAGTCAGACAGGTATCAACTATGGCTACACCTTC.

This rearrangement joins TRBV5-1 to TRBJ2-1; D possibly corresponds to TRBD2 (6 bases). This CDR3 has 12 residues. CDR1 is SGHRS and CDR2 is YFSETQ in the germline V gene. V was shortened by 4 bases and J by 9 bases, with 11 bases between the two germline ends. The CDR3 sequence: CASSQEGREQFF. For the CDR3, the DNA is TGCGCCAGCAGCCAGGAGGGGCGTGAGCAGTTCTTC.

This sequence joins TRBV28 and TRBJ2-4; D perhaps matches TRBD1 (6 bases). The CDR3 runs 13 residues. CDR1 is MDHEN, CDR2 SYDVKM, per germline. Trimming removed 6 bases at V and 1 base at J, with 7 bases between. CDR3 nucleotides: TGTGCCAGCAGACAGGGTGCCAAAAACATTCAGTACTTC. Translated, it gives CASRQGAKNIQYF. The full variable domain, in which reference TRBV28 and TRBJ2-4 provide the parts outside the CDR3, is DVKVTQSSRYLVKRTGEKVFLECVQDMDHENMFWYRQDPGLGLRLIYFSYDVKMKEKGDIPEGYSVSREKKERFSLILESASTNQTSMYLCASRQGAKNIQYFGAGTRLSVL.

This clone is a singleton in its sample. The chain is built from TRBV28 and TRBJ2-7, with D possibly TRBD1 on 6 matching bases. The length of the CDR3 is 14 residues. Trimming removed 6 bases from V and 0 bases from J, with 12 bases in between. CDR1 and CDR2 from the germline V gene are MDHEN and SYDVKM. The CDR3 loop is CASRGQGSSYEQYF. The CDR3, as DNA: TGTGCCAGCAGGGGTCAGGGGTCCTCCTACGAGCAGTACTTC.

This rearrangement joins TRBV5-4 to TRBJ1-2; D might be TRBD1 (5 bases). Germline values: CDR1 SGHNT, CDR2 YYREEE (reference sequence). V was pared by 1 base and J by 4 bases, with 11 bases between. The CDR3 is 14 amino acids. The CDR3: CASSLSRGGYGYTF. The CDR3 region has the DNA TGTGCCAGCAGCTTGTCGAGGGGTGGCTATGGCTACACCTTC.

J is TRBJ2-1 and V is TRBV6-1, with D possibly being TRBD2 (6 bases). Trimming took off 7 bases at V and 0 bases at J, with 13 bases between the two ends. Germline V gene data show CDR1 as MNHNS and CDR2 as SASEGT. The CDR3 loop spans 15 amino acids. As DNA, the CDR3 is TGTGCCAGCAACTCGCGGGGTAGCTCCTACAATGAGCAGTTCTTC. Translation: CASNSRGSSYNEQFF.

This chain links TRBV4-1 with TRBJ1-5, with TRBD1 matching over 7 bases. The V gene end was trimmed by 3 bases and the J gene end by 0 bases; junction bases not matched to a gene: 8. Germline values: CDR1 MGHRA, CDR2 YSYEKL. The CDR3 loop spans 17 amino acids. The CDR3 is CASSQWDSPYSNQPQHF. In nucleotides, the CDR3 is TGCGCCAGCAGCCAGTGGGACAGCCCTTATAGCAATCAGCCCCAGCATTTT.

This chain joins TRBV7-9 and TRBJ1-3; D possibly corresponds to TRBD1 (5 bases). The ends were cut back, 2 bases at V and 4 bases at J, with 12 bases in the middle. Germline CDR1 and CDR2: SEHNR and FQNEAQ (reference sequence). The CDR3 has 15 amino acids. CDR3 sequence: CASSLIGAWGNTIYF. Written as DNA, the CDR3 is TGTGCCAGCAGCTTAATAGGGGCTTGGGGAAACACCATATATTTT.

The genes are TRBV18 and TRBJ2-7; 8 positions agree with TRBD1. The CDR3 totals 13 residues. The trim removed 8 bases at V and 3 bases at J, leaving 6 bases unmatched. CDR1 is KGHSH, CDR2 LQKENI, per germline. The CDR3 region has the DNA TGTGCCAGCGCCGGGACAGGAGGCTACGAGCAGTACTTC. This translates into CASAGTGGYEQYF.

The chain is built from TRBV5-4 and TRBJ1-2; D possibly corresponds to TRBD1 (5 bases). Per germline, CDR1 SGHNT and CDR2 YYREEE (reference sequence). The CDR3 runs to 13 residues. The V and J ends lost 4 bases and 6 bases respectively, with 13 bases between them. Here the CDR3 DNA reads TGTGCCAGCAGCCGCGCGGGGGGGAATGGCTACACCTTC. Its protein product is CASSRAGGNGYTF. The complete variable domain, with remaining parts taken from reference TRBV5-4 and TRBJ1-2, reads ETGVTQSPTHLIKTRGQQVTLRCSSQSGHNTVSWYQQALGQGPQFIFQYYREEENGRGNFPPRFSGLQFPNYSSELNVNALELDDSALYLCASSRAGGNGYTFGSGTRLTVV.

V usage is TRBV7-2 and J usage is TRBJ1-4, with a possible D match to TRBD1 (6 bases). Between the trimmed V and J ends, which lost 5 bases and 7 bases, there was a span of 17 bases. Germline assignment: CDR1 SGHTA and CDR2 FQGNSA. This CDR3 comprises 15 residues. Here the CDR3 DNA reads TGTGCCAGCAGCACCCAGACAGGTCGCGGTGAAAAACTGTTTTTT. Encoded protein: CASSTQTGRGEKLFF. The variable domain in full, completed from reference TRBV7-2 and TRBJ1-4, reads GAGVSQSPSNKVTEKGKDVELRCDPISGHTALYWYRQSLGQGLEFLIYFQGNSAPDKSGLPSDRFSAERTGGSVSTLTIQRTQQEDSAVYLCASSTQTGRGEKLFFGSGTQLSVL.

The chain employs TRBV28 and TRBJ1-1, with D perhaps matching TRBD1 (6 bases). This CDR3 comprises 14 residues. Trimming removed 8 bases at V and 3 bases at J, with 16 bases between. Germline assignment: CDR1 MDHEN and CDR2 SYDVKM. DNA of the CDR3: TGTGCCAGCGCGAGCGGGGGGCAGGACACTGAAGCTTTCTTT. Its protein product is CASASGGQDTEAFF.

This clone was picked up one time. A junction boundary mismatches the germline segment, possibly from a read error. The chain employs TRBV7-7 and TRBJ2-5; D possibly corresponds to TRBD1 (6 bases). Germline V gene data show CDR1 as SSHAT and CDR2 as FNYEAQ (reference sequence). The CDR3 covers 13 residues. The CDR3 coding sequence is TGTGCTAGCAGCTTAGACAGGACAGAGACCCAGTACTTC. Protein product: CASSLDRTETQYF.

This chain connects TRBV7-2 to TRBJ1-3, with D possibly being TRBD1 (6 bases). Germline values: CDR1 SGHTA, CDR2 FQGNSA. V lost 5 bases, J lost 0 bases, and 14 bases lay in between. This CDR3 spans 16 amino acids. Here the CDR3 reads CASSTQGTTSGNTIYF. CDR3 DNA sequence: TGTGCCAGCAGCACCCAGGGGACTACCTCTGGAAACACCATATATTTT.

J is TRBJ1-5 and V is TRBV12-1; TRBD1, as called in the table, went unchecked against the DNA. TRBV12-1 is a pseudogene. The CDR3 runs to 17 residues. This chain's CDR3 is CASSPRRGQGGNQPQHF. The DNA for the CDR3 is TGTGCCAGCAGCCCGCGGCGGGGACAGGGTGGCAATCAGCCCCAGCATTTT.

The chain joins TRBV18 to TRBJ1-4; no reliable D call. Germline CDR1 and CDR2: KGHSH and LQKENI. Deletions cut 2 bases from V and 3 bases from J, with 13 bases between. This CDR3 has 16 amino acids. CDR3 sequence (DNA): TGTGCCAGCTCACCAGAGGTCCCCGAATCTAATGAAAAACTGTTTTTT. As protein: CASSPEVPESNEKLFF.

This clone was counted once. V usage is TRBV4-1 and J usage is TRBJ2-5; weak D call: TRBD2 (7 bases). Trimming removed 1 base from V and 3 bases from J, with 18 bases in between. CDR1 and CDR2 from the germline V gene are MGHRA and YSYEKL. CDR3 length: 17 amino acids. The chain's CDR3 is CASSQARGGGPKETQYF. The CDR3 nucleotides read TGCGCCAGCAGCCAAGCCCGAGGGGGGGGCCCTAAAGAGACCCAGTACTTC.

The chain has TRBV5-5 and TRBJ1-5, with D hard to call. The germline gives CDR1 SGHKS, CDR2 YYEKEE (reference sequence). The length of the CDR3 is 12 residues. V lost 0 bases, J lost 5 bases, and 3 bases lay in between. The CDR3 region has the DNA TGTGCCAGCAGCTTGGCCGATCAGCCCCAGCATTTT. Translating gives CASSLADQPQHF.